The rows below give T cell receptor beta chains drawn from one sample of a study of blood T cell repertoires in COVID-19. The data were produced by immunoSEQ multiplex PCR, yet TCRdb's version contains in-frame clones alone and is incomplete. The sample consists of around 300,000 clones, less than 90% of them appearing once. Sequenced: PBMCs or T cells enriched from blood (not recorded which). The receptors were gathered from a woman aged 45-65 years who had recovered from COVID-19. Both conserved end residues are part of each CDR3. The order of the fields is clone size, D gene, V gene, J gene, CDR3 DNA, CDR3 protein. D genes are given only for firm matches. Clone size is stated in some rows and not others, as once, few, many or a class when expanded.

>.|TRBD1|TRBV6-2/TRBV6-3|TRBJ1-1
TGTGCCAGCAGTTACCACGGGACAGGCACTGAAGCTTTCTTT
CASSYHGTGTEAFF
>.|.|TRBV6-6|TRBJ1-4
TGTGCCAGCAGTCTTACGAGGCCTCCCCTCACTAATGAAAAACTGTTTTTT
CASSLTRPPLTNEKLFF
>.|TRBD2|TRBV28|TRBJ2-7
TGTGCCAGCAGTACCCTTGGAGTTCGTAGCGGGGCAAGCTCCTACGAGCAGTACTTC
CASSTLGVRSGASSYEQYF
>.|TRBD1|TRBV7-9|TRBJ2-2
TGTGCCAGCAGCTTAGGGACAGGCAGTACCGGGGAGCTGTTTTTT
CASSLGTGSTGELFF
>.|.|TRBV7-3|TRBJ2-1
TGTGCCAGCAGCTTAAGCTCCGAGACCTACAATGAGCAGTTCTTC
CASSLSSETYNEQFF
>once|TRBD1|TRBV19|TRBJ2-6
TGTGCCAGTAGTATCAGGGGGACCGGCATCTCTGGGGCCAACGTCCTGACTTTC
CASSIRGTGISGANVLTF
>.|TRBD2|TRBV29-1|TRBJ2-3
TGCAGCGGCCTCGCCGGGACTATGGGGGATACGCAGTATTTT
CSGLAGTMGDTQYF
>.|TRBD1|TRBV28|TRBJ1-6
TGTGCCAGCAGAAGACAGGGGTGGGGTTCACCCCTCCACTTT
CASRRQGWGSPLHF
>.|TRBD1|TRBV18|TRBJ2-1
TGTGCCAGCTCACCTTTACGGGACAGCAATGAGCAGTTCTTC
CASSPLRDSNEQFF
>.|.|TRBV19|TRBJ1-5
TGTGCCAGTAGGGTGGGACTATATAGCAATCAGCCCCAGCATTTT
CASRVGLYSNQPQHF
>.|TRBD2|TRBV18|TRBJ2-1
TGTGCCAGCTCACCGGGACTAGCGGGAGGTAATGAGCAGTTCTTC
CASSPGLAGGNEQFF
>.|TRBD2|TRBV28|TRBJ2-1
TGTGCCAGCAGTTTACGGCTAGCGGGGATTAGCTCCTACAATGAGCAGTTCTTC
CASSLRLAGISSYNEQFF
>.|TRBD2|TRBV4-3|TRBJ2-2
TGCGCCAGCAGCCAAGAGACTAGCGGGAGGGCCAACACCGGGGAGCTGTTTTTT
CASSQETSGRANTGELFF
>.|TRBD2|TRBV9|TRBJ2-2
TGTGCCAGCAGAAAGACTAGCGGGGCGAACACCGGGGAGCTGTTTTTT
CASRKTSGANTGELFF
>.|TRBD1|TRBV2|TRBJ2-7
TGTGCCAGCAGGGAAGGGACAGGGGGCCAAGACGAGCAGTACTTC
CASREGTGGQDEQYF
>.|.|TRBV5-4|TRBJ1-5
TGTGCCAGCAGCTTAGGTCCGGGGGTCGATCAGCCCCAGCATTTT
CASSLGPGVDQPQHF
>.|.|TRBV2|TRBJ2-2
TGTGCCAGCAGTGGAGGGGGCACCGGGGAGCTGTTTTTT
CASSGGGTGELFF
>.|TRBD1|TRBV4-3|TRBJ2-3
TGCGCCAGCAGCCAGTCTCTTCAGGGGGCTAGCAGCACAGATACGCAGTATTTT
CASSQSLQGASSTDTQYF
>.|TRBD1|TRBV7-2|TRBJ1-3
TGTGCCAGCAGCTTAGCCTCCGGGACAGGGGGTGGAAACACCATATATTTT
CASSLASGTGGGNTIYF
>.|TRBD1|TRBV28|TRBJ1-4
TGTGCCAGCAGTTTGGAAAGGGGGCAGGAAAAACTGTTTTTT
CASSLERGQEKLFF